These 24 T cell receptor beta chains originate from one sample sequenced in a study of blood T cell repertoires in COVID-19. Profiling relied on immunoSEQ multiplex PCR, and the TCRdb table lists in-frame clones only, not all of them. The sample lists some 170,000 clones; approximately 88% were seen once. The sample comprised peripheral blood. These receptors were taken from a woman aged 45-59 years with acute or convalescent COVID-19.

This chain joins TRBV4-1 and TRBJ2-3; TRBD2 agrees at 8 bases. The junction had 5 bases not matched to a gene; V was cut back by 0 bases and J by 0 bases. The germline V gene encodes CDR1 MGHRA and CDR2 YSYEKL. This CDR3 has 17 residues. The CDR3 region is CASSQDTSGTSTDTQYF. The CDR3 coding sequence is TGCGCCAGCAGCCAAGATACTAGCGGTACTAGCACAGATACGCAGTATTTT.

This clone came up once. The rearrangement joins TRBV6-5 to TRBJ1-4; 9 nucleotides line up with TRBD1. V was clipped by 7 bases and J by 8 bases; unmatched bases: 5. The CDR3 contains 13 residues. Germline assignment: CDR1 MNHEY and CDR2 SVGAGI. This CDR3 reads CASTRQGGEKLFF. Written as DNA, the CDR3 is TGTGCCAGCACCAGACAGGGGGGGGAAAAACTGTTTTTT.

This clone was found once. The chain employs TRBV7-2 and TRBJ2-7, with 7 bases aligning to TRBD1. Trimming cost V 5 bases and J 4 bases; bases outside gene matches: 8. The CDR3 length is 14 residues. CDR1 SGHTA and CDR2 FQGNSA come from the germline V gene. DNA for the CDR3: TGTGCCAGCAGCCCCGACAGGGTAAAATACGAGCAGTACTTC. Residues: CASSPDRVKYEQYF.

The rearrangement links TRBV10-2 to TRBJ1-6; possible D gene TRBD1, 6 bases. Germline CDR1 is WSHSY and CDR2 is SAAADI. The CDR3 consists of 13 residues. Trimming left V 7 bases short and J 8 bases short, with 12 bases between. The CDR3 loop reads CASKGVGDSPLHF. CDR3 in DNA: TGCGCCAGCAAGGGGGTTGGGGATTCACCCCTCCACTTT.

CDR3 sequence (DNA): TGTGCCAGCAGTGCACAGGGGTATAGCAATCAGCCCCAGCATTTT. Encoded protein: CASSAQGYSNQPQHF. The V and J genes are TRBV27 and TRBJ1-5; TRBD1 matches 7 bases. Germline trimming cut 5 bases from V and 0 bases from J; bases unmatched to any gene: 4. The CDR3 is made up of 15 amino acids. The germline CDR1 and CDR2 sequences are MNHEY and SMNVEV (reference sequence).

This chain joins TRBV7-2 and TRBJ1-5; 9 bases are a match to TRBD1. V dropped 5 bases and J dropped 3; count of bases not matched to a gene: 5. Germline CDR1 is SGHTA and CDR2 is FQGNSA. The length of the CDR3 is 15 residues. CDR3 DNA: TGTGCCAGCAGCCCAGGGACAGGGAACAATCAGCCCCAGCATTTT. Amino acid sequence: CASSPGTGNNQPQHF.

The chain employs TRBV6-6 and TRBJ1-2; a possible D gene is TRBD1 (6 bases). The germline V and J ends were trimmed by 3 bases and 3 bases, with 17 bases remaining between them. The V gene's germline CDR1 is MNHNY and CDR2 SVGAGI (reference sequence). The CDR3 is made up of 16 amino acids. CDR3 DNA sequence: TGTGCCAGCAGTTATGAGGGGACAACTAGGGACTATGGCTACACCTTC. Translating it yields CASSYEGTTRDYGYTF.

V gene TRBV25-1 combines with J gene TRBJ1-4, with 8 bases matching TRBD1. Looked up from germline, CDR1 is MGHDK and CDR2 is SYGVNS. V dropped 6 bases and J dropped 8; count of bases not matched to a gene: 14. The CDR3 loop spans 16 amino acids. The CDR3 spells CASRTSRTGTGEKLFF. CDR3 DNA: TGTGCCAGCAGGACCTCGCGGACAGGGACGGGGGAAAAACTGTTTTTT.

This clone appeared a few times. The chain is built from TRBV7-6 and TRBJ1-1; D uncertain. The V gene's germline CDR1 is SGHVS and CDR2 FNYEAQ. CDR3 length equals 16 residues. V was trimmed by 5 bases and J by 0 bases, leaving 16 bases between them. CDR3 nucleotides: TGTGCCAGCAGCACATCGTCGAGGGCGGTGAACACTGAAGCTTTCTTT. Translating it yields CASSTSSRAVNTEAFF.

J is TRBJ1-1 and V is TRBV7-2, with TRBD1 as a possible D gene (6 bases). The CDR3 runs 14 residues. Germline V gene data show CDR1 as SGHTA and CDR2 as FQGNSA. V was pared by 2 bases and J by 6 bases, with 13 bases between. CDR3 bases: TGTGCCAGCAGCTTAACAGGGAATGTCGCTGAAGCTTTCTTT. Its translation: CASSLTGNVAEAFF.

In DNA, the CDR3 is TGCAGCGTTGGGCAGGACTATGGCTACACCTTC. Translating gives CSVGQDYGYTF. This chain links TRBV29-1 with TRBJ1-2; D is uncertain. Germline V lookup: CDR1 SQVTM, CDR2 ANQGSEA. This CDR3 comprises 11 residues. Trimming removed 4 bases at V and 3 bases at J, with 6 bases between. Based on the CDR3 plus reference TRBV29-1 and TRBJ1-2, the full variable domain is SAVISQKPSRDICQRGTSLTIQCQVDSQVTMMFWYRQQPGQSLTLIATANQGSEATYESGFVIDKFPISRPNLTFSTLTVSNMSPEDSSIYLCSVGQDYGYTFGSGTRLTVV.

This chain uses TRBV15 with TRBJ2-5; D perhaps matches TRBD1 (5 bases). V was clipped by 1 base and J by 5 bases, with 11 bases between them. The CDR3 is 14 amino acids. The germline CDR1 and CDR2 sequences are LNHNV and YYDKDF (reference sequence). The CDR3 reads CATSRGQSWETQYF. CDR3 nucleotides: TGTGCCACCAGCAGAGGACAGTCGTGGGAGACCCAGTACTTC. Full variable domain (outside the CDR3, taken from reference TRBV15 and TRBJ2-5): DAMVIQNPRYQVTQFGKPVTLSCSQTLNHNVMYWYQQKSSQAPKLLFHYYDKDFNNEADTPDNFQSRRPNTSFCFLDIRSPGLGDTAMYLCATSRGQSWETQYFGPGTRLLVL.

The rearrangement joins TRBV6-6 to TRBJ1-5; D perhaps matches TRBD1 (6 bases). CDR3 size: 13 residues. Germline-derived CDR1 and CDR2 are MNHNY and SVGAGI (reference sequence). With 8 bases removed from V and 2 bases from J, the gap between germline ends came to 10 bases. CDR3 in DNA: TGTGCCAGCCGACAGGACGGCAATCAGCCCCAGCATTTT. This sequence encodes CASRQDGNQPQHF.

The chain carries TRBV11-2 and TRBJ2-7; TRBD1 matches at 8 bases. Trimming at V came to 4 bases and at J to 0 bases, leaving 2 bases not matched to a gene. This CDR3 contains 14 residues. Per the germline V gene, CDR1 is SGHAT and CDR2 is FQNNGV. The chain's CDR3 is CASSSGQASYEQYF. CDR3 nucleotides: TGTGCCAGCAGCTCGGGACAGGCCTCCTACGAGCAGTACTTC.

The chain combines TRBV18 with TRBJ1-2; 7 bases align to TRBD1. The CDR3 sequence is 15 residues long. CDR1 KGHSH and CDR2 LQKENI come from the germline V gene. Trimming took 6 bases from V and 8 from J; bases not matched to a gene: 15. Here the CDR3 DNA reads TGTGCCAGCTCCACGGAGGGGGCTTACCCGGAAGGCTACACCTTC. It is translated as CASSTEGAYPEGYTF.

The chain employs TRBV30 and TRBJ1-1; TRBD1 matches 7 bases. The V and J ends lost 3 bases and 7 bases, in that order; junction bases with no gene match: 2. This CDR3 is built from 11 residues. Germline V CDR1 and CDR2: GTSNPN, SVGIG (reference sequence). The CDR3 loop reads CAWSGQVEAFF. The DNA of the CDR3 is TGTGCCTGGAGCGGACAGGTTGAAGCTTTCTTT.

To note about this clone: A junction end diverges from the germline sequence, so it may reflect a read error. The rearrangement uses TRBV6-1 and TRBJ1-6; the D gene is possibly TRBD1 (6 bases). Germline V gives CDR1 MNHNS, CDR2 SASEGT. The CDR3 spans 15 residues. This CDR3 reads CASSEVGHFNSPLHF. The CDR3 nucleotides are TGTGCCAGCAGCGAAGTGGGACATTTTAATTCACCCCTCCACTTT.

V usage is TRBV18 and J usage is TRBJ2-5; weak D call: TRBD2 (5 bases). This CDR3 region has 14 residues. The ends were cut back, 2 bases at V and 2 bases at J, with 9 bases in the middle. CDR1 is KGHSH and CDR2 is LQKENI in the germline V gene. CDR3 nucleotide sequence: TGTGCCAGCTCACCAACGACGGGGCAAGAGACCCAGTACTTC. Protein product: CASSPTTGQETQYF.

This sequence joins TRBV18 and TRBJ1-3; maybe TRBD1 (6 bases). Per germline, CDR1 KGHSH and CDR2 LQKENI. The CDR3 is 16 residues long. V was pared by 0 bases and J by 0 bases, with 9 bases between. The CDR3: CASSPPRTDSGNTIYF. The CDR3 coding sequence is TGTGCCAGCTCACCACCGCGGACAGACTCTGGAAACACCATATATTTT.

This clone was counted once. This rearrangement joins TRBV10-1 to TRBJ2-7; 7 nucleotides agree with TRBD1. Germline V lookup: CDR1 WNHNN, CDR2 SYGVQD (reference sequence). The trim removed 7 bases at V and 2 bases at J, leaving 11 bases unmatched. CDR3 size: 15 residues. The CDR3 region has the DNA TGCGCCAGCAAAGGAACGGGACAGCCTACCTACGAGCAGTACTTC. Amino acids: CASKGTGQPTYEQYF.

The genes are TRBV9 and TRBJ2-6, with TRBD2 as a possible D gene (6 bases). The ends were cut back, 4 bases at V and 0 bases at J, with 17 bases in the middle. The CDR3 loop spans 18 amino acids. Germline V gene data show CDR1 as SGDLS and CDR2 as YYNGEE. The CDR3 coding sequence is TGTGCCAGCAGCTTAACTCCGGGACTGGGCTCTGGGGCCAACGTCCTGACTTTC. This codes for CASSLTPGLGSGANVLTF.

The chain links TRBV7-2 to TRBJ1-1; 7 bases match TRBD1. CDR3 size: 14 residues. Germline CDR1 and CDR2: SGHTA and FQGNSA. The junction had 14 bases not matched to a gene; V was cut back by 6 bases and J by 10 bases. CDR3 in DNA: TGTGCCAGCAGTCCGGGGACAGCTCCAACGCGAGCTTTCTTT. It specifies CASSPGTAPTRAFF.

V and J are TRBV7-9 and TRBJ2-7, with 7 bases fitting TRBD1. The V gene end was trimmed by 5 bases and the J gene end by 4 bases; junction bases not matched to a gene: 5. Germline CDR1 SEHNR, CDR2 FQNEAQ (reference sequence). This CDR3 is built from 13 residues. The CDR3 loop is CASSRTTGYEQYF. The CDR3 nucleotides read TGTGCCAGCAGCCGAACGACAGGGTACGAGCAGTACTTC.

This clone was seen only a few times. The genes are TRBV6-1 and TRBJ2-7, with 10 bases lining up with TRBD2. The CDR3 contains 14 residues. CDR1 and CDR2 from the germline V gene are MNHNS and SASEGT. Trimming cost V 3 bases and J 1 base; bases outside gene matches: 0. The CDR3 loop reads CASSEGLASYEQYF. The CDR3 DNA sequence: TGTGCCAGCAGTGAGGGACTAGCGTCCTACGAGCAGTACTTC.